These 28 T cell receptor beta chains share one sample of origin, sequenced in a study of blood T cell repertoires in COVID-19. Sequencing used immunoSEQ multiplex PCR; TCRdb keeps in-frame clones, though not all of them. Of about 150,000 clones listed, about 73% are singletons. Source material: peripheral blood. The receptors come from a man at least 80 years old with acute or convalescent COVID-19.

The chain combines TRBV12-5 with TRBJ1-5; D not certain. Per germline, CDR1 LGHNT and CDR2 FRNRAP. The CDR3 runs to 14 residues. Deletions cut 1 base from V and 2 bases from J, with 6 bases between. This CDR3 is CASGLAQGNQPQHF. The CDR3 DNA is TGTGCTAGTGGTTTGGCTCAGGGCAATCAGCCCCAGCATTTT.

The chain uses TRBV30 and TRBJ1-3, with unresolved D. Germline V gene data show CDR1 as GTSNPN and CDR2 as SVGIG (reference sequence). V lost 3 bases and J lost 2, with 11 bases in between. The CDR3 length is 14 residues. The CDR3, as DNA: TGTGCCTGGAGAGCCGCGGGAGCTGGAAACACCATATATTTT. Its translation: CAWRAAGAGNTIYF.

The rearrangement links TRBV11-3 to TRBJ1-1; D is possibly TRBD1 (5 bases). The CDR3 extends over 13 amino acids. V shed 5 bases and J shed 11 bases, with 18 bases lying between them. The germline CDR1 and CDR2 sequences are SGHNT and YENEEA. The CDR3 sequence: CASSPRGGDRAFF. For the CDR3, the DNA is TGTGCCAGCAGCCCTAGGGGTGGGGATCGCGCTTTCTTT.

V usage is TRBV24-1 and J usage is TRBJ1-5; possible D gene TRBD1, 6 bases. The germline V gene encodes CDR1 KGHDR and CDR2 SFDVKD. Deletions cut 3 bases from V and 7 bases from J, with 12 bases between. The CDR3 covers 14 residues. The DNA of the CDR3 is TGTGCCACCAGTGATAACAGGGTTAGCCAGCCCCAGCATTTT. As protein: CATSDNRVSQPQHF.

The chain has TRBV4-1 and TRBJ2-1; a possible D gene is TRBD1 (6 bases). Trimming removed 0 bases from V and 10 bases from J, with 16 bases in between. Germline assignment: CDR1 MGHRA and CDR2 YSYEKL. This CDR3 region has 15 residues. CDR3 sequence (DNA): TGCGCCAGCAGCCAAGATTTCGGCAGGGGCACCGAGCAGTTCTTC. Amino acid sequence: CASSQDFGRGTEQFF.

This clone was observed once. V gene TRBV10-3 combines with J gene TRBJ2-1, with a weak D call TRBD2 (6 bases). This CDR3 has 15 residues. The germline V and J ends were trimmed by 6 bases and 3 bases, with 15 bases remaining between them. Germline V lookup: CDR1 ENHRY, CDR2 SYGVKD. The CDR3 reads CAISNQVGGYNEQFF. The CDR3 DNA reads as TGTGCCATCAGCAACCAGGTCGGGGGCTACAATGAGCAGTTCTTC.

This clone showed up just once. The chain couples TRBV7-6 to TRBJ2-5, with TRBD2 identical over 8 bases. The CDR3 runs to 16 residues. Germline V gives CDR1 SGHVS, CDR2 FNYEAQ. V shed 1 base, J shed 2 bases, and the junction held 6 bases outside the gene matches. CDR3 DNA: TGTGCCAGCAGCTTAGTGGGGACTAGAGGACAAGAGACCCAGTACTTC. This encodes CASSLVGTRGQETQYF. The whole variable domain, filled in from reference TRBV7-6 and TRBJ2-5, reads GAGVSQSPRYKVTKRGQDVALRCDPISGHVSLYWYRQALGQGPEFLTYFNYEAQQDKSGLPNDRFSAERPEGSISTLTIQRTEQRDSAMYRCASSLVGTRGQETQYFGPGTRLLVL.

Concerning this clone itself: At the DNA level, this CDR3 is encoded by other sequences in the same sample as well. This chain links TRBV12-3 or TRBV12-4 with TRBJ1-3; D is uncertain. V was cut by 6 bases and J by 0 bases, with 6 bases left in between. The CDR3 loop spans 13 amino acids. The chain's CDR3 is CASSTSSGNTIYF. DNA of the CDR3: TGTGCCAGCAGCACGAGCTCTGGAAACACCATATATTTT.

The J gene is TRBJ2-6, the V gene TRBV7-3, with a possible D match to TRBD2 (5 bases). Deletions cut 4 bases from V and 0 bases from J, with 10 bases between. This CDR3 has 16 amino acids. Germline V gives CDR1 SGHTA, CDR2 FQGTGA. Written as DNA, the CDR3 is TGTGCCAGCAGCTCATACCGGGGCTCTGGGGCCAACGTCCTGACTTTC. It specifies CASSSYRGSGANVLTF.

The chain couples TRBV2 to TRBJ1-4; weak D call: TRBD1 (5 bases). The CDR3 sequence is 18 residues long. Trimming cost V 8 bases and J 8 bases, with 30 bases left between them. Per germline, CDR1 SNHLY and CDR2 FYNNEI. The CDR3 DNA sequence: TGTGCCAGCTGTCCCCGGGCCGCCGGGGGAACCTTGAAAGAAAAACTGTTTTTT. Amino acid sequence: CASCPRAAGGTLKEKLFF.

J is TRBJ2-7 and V is TRBV27; D is unclear. The CDR3 is made up of 14 amino acids. V lost 0 bases, J lost 4 bases, and 10 bases lay in between. Germline assignment: CDR1 MNHEY and CDR2 SMNVEV (reference sequence). Here the CDR3 reads CASSLSRSGYEQYF. CDR3 nucleotide sequence: TGTGCCAGCAGTTTATCGAGGTCTGGATACGAGCAGTACTTC.

This clone has just a few counts. This rearrangement joins TRBV7-9 to TRBJ2-2; tentative D call: TRBD1 (5 bases). Trimming pared 2 bases from V and 4 bases from J, leaving 8 bases between. The CDR3 extends over 14 amino acids. Per germline, CDR1 SEHNR and CDR2 FQNEAQ (reference sequence). CDR3 residues: CASSLFQGTGELFF. The DNA of the CDR3 is TGTGCCAGCAGCTTATTTCAGGGCACCGGGGAGCTGTTTTTT.

CDR3 sequence reads: CATSETDRARQFF. Here the CDR3 DNA reads TGTGCCACCAGTGAGACCGACAGGGCCCGGCAGTTCTTC. The chain links TRBV24-1 to TRBJ2-1; 7 nucleotides match TRBD1. Germline assignment: CDR1 KGHDR and CDR2 SFDVKD. CDR3 length: 13 amino acids. V shed 4 bases, J shed 12 bases, and the junction held 8 bases outside the gene matches.

The CDR3 nucleotides are TGTGCCTGGAGTCCCCGGAGGACGCCGATGAACACTGAAGCTTTCTTT. Its translation: CAWSPRRTPMNTEAFF. V is TRBV30 and J is TRBJ1-1; no clear D. CDR1 and CDR2 from the germline V gene are GTSNPN and SVGIG (reference sequence). The CDR3 length is 16 residues. The V end was cut by 2 bases, the J end by 0 bases, with 16 bases between.

This sequence joins TRBV7-2 and TRBJ2-3, with D unclear. V lost 1 base and J 2 bases, leaving 7 bases between the germline ends. Germline loops: CDR1 SGHTA, CDR2 FQGNSA. The CDR3 runs to 14 residues. CDR3 sequence: CASSLDPLTDTQYF. The CDR3, as DNA: TGTGCCAGCAGCTTAGACCCACTCACAGATACGCAGTATTTT. Looking up the rest from reference TRBV7-2 and TRBJ2-3 gives the full variable domain: GAGVSQSPSNKVTEKGKDVELRCDPISGHTALYWYRQSLGQGLEFLIYFQGNSAPDKSGLPSDRFSAERTGGSVSTLTIQRTQQEDSAVYLCASSLDPLTDTQYFGPGTRLTVL.

The chain uses TRBV5-1 and TRBJ2-5; 14 positions agree with TRBD2. The CDR3 loop spans 15 amino acids. Trimming took 4 bases from V and 4 from J; bases not matched to a gene: 3. CDR1 is SGHRS and CDR2 is YFSETQ in the germline V gene. The CDR3 protein is CASSLGTSGGETQYF. DNA of the CDR3: TGCGCCAGCAGCCTTGGGACTAGCGGGGGAGAGACCCAGTACTTC.

This rearrangement joins TRBV6-6 to TRBJ2-1; 10 nucleotides match TRBD1. Germline values: CDR1 MNHNY, CDR2 SVGAGI (reference sequence). Losses at the gene ends were 6 bases for V and 5 bases for J; bases not matched to a gene: 7. The CDR3 sequence is 15 residues long. CDR3 amino acids: CASRRGQGFDNEQFF. The DNA of the CDR3 is TGTGCCAGCAGGAGGGGACAGGGGTTTGACAATGAGCAGTTCTTC.

Turning to this clone: A read error may account for a junction end that differs from germline. The chain combines TRBV30 with TRBJ1-2; TRBD1 matches at 7 bases. The germline V gene encodes CDR1 GTSNPN and CDR2 SVGIG (reference sequence). The length of the CDR3 is 12 residues. CDR3 region: CAWRREAGQRSF. In DNA form, the CDR3 reads TGTGCCTGGAGGCGTGAGGCGGGACAGCGATCCTTC.

Only a few counts were recorded for this clone. The chain links TRBV2 to TRBJ2-4; 8 bases match TRBD1. The CDR3 spans 17 residues. Germline V gives CDR1 SNHLY, CDR2 FYNNEI. Trimming cost V 6 bases and J 3 bases; bases outside gene matches: 13. DNA for the CDR3: TGTGCCAGCAGGGCGAATCTACAGGGGGACGGCAAAAACATTCAGTACTTC. Translation gives CASRANLQGDGKNIQYF.

The chain has TRBV4-2 and TRBJ2-7, with 8 bases aligning to TRBD2. There are 18 residues in the CDR3. Germline CDR1 and CDR2: LGHNA and YNFKEQ. The V segment lost 1 base and the J segment 3 bases; nucleotides outside the gene matches: 14. The DNA of the CDR3 is TGTGCCAGCAGCCAAGGGGTCCGTGGCGGGGGGCAAAACTACGAGCAGTACGTC. Amino acids: CASSQGVRGGGQNYEQYV.

The V and J genes are TRBV6-6 and TRBJ1-3; D call uncertain. Trimming shortened V by 6 bases and J by 3 bases, and 9 bases separated the two germline ends. Germline V gene sequence: CDR1 MNHNY, CDR2 SVGAGI (reference sequence). The CDR3 has 13 residues. DNA for the CDR3: TGTGCCAGCAGCGTTCTGAGTGGAAACACCATATATTTT. This gives the protein CASSVLSGNTIYF.

The gene calls are TRBV18 and TRBJ1-4; D might be TRBD1 (5 bases). The CDR3 covers 15 residues. Germline V gene data show CDR1 as KGHSH and CDR2 as LQKENI. The V and J ends lost 0 bases and 8 bases respectively, with 13 bases between them. CDR3 in DNA: TGTGCCAGCTCACCACCTTCCAGGGTAGAGGAAAAACTGTTTTTT. This gives the protein CASSPPSRVEEKLFF.

This chain connects TRBV19 to TRBJ2-7; 7 bases agree with TRBD1. The germline gives CDR1 LNHDA, CDR2 SQIVND (reference sequence). V was clipped by 0 bases and J by 2 bases; unmatched bases: 4. CDR3 length: 15 residues. CDR3 sequence (DNA): TGTGCCAGTAGTATAGATCCGGGACAGACCTACGAGCAGTACTTC. Its translation is CASSIDPGQTYEQYF.

This clone was counted between two and nine times. This chain links TRBV6-5 with TRBJ1-5; 8 bases are a match to TRBD1. The CDR3 spans 15 residues. Trimming cost V 6 bases and J 1 base; bases outside gene matches: 5. In germline, CDR1 is MNHEY, CDR2 SVGAGI. CDR3 in amino acids: CASSLGQGSNQPQHF. The CDR3 DNA reads as TGTGCCAGCAGCCTCGGACAGGGCAGCAATCAGCCCCAGCATTTT.

This clone has only a few counts. This sequence joins TRBV2 and TRBJ1-1; no clear D gene. The CDR3 sequence is 13 residues long. Germline CDR1 SNHLY, CDR2 FYNNEI. Trimming shortened V by 7 bases and J by 6 bases, and 15 bases separated the two germline ends. The CDR3 region is CASIEAAVAEAFF. For the CDR3, the DNA is TGTGCCAGCATCGAAGCGGCAGTCGCTGAAGCTTTCTTT.

This rearrangement joins TRBV21-1 to TRBJ1-6; the table gives TRBD1 as D, unverified against the DNA. TRBV21-1 is given as a pseudogene. CDR3 length equals 15 residues. The DNA of the CDR3 is TGTGCCAGCAAATACTCGGGACAGCAAAATTCACCCCTCCACTTT. It encodes CASKYSGQQNSPLHF.

The chain recombines TRBV4-1 with TRBJ2-7, with D tentatively TRBD1 (5 bases). The germline V gene has CDR1 MGHRA and CDR2 YSYEKL. Trimming shortened V by 4 bases and J by 0 bases, and 10 bases separated the two germline ends. This CDR3 is 14 amino acids long. The CDR3 DNA is TGCGCCAGCAGCCGGACACTGAACTCCTACGAGCAGTACTTC. Encoded protein: CASSRTLNSYEQYF.

The chain employs TRBV6-5 and TRBJ1-2; D is unclear. The V end was cut by 7 bases, the J end by 0 bases, with 12 bases between. The CDR3 has 14 residues. In germline, CDR1 is MNHEY, CDR2 SVGAGI. The CDR3 protein is CASTPAGTNYGYTF. CDR3 bases: TGTGCCAGCACCCCGGCGGGGACTAACTATGGCTACACCTTC.